This is a list of T cell receptor beta chains from one sample in a study of blood T cell repertoires in COVID-19. The protocol was immunoSEQ multiplex PCR, while the TCRdb copy is restricted to in-frame clones and leaves out a portion. In the table there are a few hundred thousand clones, 70% to 90% of which are singletons. The sequenced material came from PBMCs or T cells enriched from blood (not recorded which). The origin of the receptors is a woman between 40 and 50 years old who had recovered from COVID-19. CDR3s include the opening cysteine and the closing phenylalanine or tryptophan. The D gene is left open where the match is weak. Size is omitted from some rows. Given values are once, few, many or a class for expanded clones.

>TRBV9|-|-|TRBJ2-2
TGTGCCAGCAGCCCTTTTGGGGGGGGCTCTTATACCGGGGAGCTGTTTTTT
CASSPFGGGSYTGELFF
>TRBV11-3|-|-|TRBJ1-1
TGTGCCAGCAGTATTGCCCAGGGATATGGCACTGAAGCTTTCTTT
CASSIAQGYGTEAFF
>TRBV15|-|-|TRBJ2-7
TGTGCCACCAGCAGAGATTCGTCTTCCCCGGGACATTTCTACGAGCAGTACTTC
CATSRDSSSPGHFYEQYF
>TRBV24-1|-|TRBD2|TRBJ2-3
TGTGCCACCAGTGAGTCGGGAGGGCCATATACGCAGTATTTT
CATSESGGPYTQYF
>TRBV6-5|few|-|TRBJ1-5
TGTGCCAGCCGGTGGGGACTGAATCAGCCCCAGCATTTT
CASRWGLNQPQHF
>TRBV5-5|-|-|TRBJ1-2
TGTGCCAGCAGCTTGGAAAGTGATAGCTATGGCTACACCTTC
CASSLESDSYGYTF
>TRBV10-1|-|TRBD2|TRBJ2-3
TGCGCCAGCAGTGACTCCCGACTAGCGGGAGTGGGCACAGATACGCAGTATTTT
CASSDSRLAGVGTDTQYF
>TRBV3-1/TRBV3-2|few|TRBD1|TRBJ1-5
TGTGCCAGCAGCCAAGACAGGGGGCAGGTTCAGCCCCAGCATTTT
CASSQDRGQVQPQHF
>TRBV19|-|TRBD2|TRBJ2-7
TGTGCCAGTAGTATAGATACTAGCGCTTCCTACGAGCAGTACTTC
CASSIDTSASYEQYF
>TRBV7-9|-|-|TRBJ1-3
TGTGCCAGCAGCAGCCGGGCGGGAGGAAACACCATATATTTT
CASSSRAGGNTIYF
>TRBV5-4|-|-|TRBJ1-3
TGTGCCAGCAGCCGAGAGGCCTCTGGAAACACCATATATTTT
CASSREASGNTIYF
>TRBV30|-|TRBD1|TRBJ2-4
TGTGCCTGGATCATGGGGGACAGGGGAGCCAAAAACATTCAGTACTTC
CAWIMGDRGAKNIQYF
>TRBV5-1|-|TRBD1|TRBJ1-2
TGCGCCAGCAGCGTGGACAGGGGGAGTGCTAACTATGGCTACACCTTC
CASSVDRGSANYGYTF
>TRBV25-1|-|-|TRBJ2-5
TGTGCCACCGTTCGCAGGGAGACCCAGTACTTC
CATVRRETQYF
>TRBV5-1|-|TRBD2|TRBJ2-5
TGCGCCAGCAGCTTGGCACAAACAGCGGGAGTGATAGAGACCCAGTACTTC
CASSLAQTAGVIETQYF
>TRBV19|-|-|TRBJ1-5
TGTGCCAGTAGTATTCTCCAGTTGAATCAGCCCCAGCATTTT
CASSILQLNQPQHF
>TRBV11-3|-|TRBD1|TRBJ2-3
TGTGCCAGCAGCTTAGGGGACCGGACAGGGTTTGAGGCGCAGTATTTT
CASSLGDRTGFEAQYF
>TRBV6-2/TRBV6-3|-|-|TRBJ2-1
TGTGCCAGCAGCCCGAACTCACAACGGAGACATGAGCAGTTCTTC
CASSPNSQRRHEQFF
>TRBV19|-|-|TRBJ1-2
TGTGCCAGTAGGCTGGGCAGGGGCGAGTATGGCTACACCTTC
CASRLGRGEYGYTF
>TRBV18|-|TRBD1|TRBJ1-5
TGTGCCAGCTCACCAGCGGGACAGGGTCAGCCCCAGCATTTT
CASSPAGQGQPQHF